These 17 T cell receptor beta chains were sequenced from one sample in a study of response to subunit inactivated influenza vaccine. TCRdb reanalysed the RT-PCR reads using MiXCR and keeps one entry per CDR3 protein. The data show over 150,000 distinct CDR3 sequences, about 10% seen once. The starting material was CD8+ T cells sorted from PBMCs, obtained around 25 months after vaccination. These receptors were collected from a man in his fifties or sixties who received an inactivated influenza vaccine.

V gene TRBV20-1 combines with J gene TRBJ2-5; D is uncertain. The V end was cut by 3 bases, the J end by 5 bases, with 19 bases between. Germline V lookup: CDR1 DFQATT, CDR2 SNEGSKA (reference sequence). The CDR3 is 15 residues long. The CDR3 loop reads CSARVSGLGRETQYF. CDR3 coding DNA: TGCAGTGCTAGGGTCAGTGGGCTAGGTCGGGAGACCCAGTACTTC.

The V call is TRBV6-2 or TRBV6-3, the J call TRBJ2-7, with D uncertain. Between the trimmed V and J ends, which lost 5 bases and 3 bases, there was a span of 8 bases. Germline loops: CDR1 MNHEY, CDR2 SVGEGT. The CDR3 consists of 12 residues. The CDR3 DNA reads TGTGCCAGCAGTGCCCTAATCTACGAGCAGTACTTC. Translated, it gives CASSALIYEQYF.

In its sample, this clonotype was seen a few times. The chain carries TRBV9 and TRBJ1-4; TRBD1 might be the D (5 bases). The CDR3 spans 16 residues. V shed 2 bases and J shed 0 bases, with 11 bases lying between them. Germline V gene data show CDR1 as SGDLS and CDR2 as YYNGEE. The CDR3 sequence is CASSVGQIATNEKLFF. DNA of the CDR3: TGTGCCAGCAGCGTCGGACAAATTGCAACTAATGAAAAACTGTTTTTT.

This clonotype was recorded many times. The chain couples TRBV29-1 to TRBJ2-7, with D perhaps matching TRBD2 (5 bases). V lost 1 base and J lost 3, with 13 bases in between. This CDR3 is 14 amino acids long. Looked up from germline, CDR1 is SQVTM and CDR2 is ANQGSEA. CDR3 residues: CSVEGGPLDYEQYF. Here the CDR3 DNA reads TGCAGCGTTGAAGGCGGGCCCCTGGACTACGAGCAGTACTTC.

A few counts support this clonotype. The chain recombines TRBV20-1 with TRBJ2-3, with 7 nucleotides matching TRBD2. This CDR3 has 16 residues. Germline V gene sequence: CDR1 DFQATT, CDR2 SNEGSKA (reference sequence). After removal of 6 bases from V and 1 base from J, the junction contained 13 bases not matched to a gene. CDR3 sequence: CSAITGTTPRTDTQYF. CDR3 DNA: TGCAGTGCAATAACCGGGACTACTCCCCGCACAGATACGCAGTATTTT.

There are many counts of this clonotype. The V gene is TRBV5-1, the J gene TRBJ2-1; D is ambiguous. V dropped 1 base and J dropped 4 bases, with 9 bases sitting between them. There are 14 residues in the CDR3. Germline loops: CDR1 SGHRS, CDR2 YFSETQ. CDR3 in DNA: TGCGCCAGCAGCTTGTCTTTGGGTTACAATGAGCAGTTCTTC. The encoded protein is CASSLSLGYNEQFF.

This clonotype was observed many times. V is TRBV20-1 and J is TRBJ2-3; 11 nucleotides match TRBD2. The CDR3 length is 15 residues. The germline CDR1 and CDR2 sequences are DFQATT and SNEGSKA (reference sequence). Losses at the gene ends were 2 bases for V and 4 bases for J; bases not matched to a gene: 5. The CDR3 here is CSARKLAGGADTQYF. CDR3 sequence (DNA): TGCAGTGCTAGAAAGCTAGCGGGGGGAGCAGATACGCAGTATTTT.

In its sample, this clonotype was seen many times. The rearrangement uses TRBV12-3 or TRBV12-4 and TRBJ2-1; weak D call: TRBD1 (6 bases). V lost 9 bases, J lost 7 bases, and 19 bases lay in between. The CDR3 consists of 14 residues. The CDR3: CASKGLEGGNEQFF. The CDR3 coding sequence is TGTGCCAGTAAGGGCTTGGAAGGGGGAAATGAGCAGTTCTTC.

This clonotype has just a few counts. The chain employs TRBV4-2 and TRBJ2-7, with 10 nucleotides matching TRBD1. The germline V gene encodes CDR1 LGHNA and CDR2 YNFKEQ. V shed 0 bases, J shed 5 bases, and the junction held 10 bases outside the gene matches. The CDR3 runs to 17 residues. DNA for the CDR3: TGTGCCAGCAGCCAAGAGAGCCCCGGGACAGGGGCCCACGAGCAGTACTTC. This sequence encodes CASSQESPGTGAHEQYF.

The genes are TRBV4-1 and TRBJ2-5, with 8 bases lining up with TRBD1. The V segment lost 6 bases and the J segment 5 bases; nucleotides outside the gene matches: 17. Germline V gene sequence: CDR1 MGHRA, CDR2 YSYEKL. The CDR3 is 17 amino acids. CDR3 region: CASRLYLQGAPTETQYF. CDR3 sequence (DNA): TGCGCCAGCAGACTCTACCTCCAGGGGGCACCCACGGAGACCCAGTACTTC.

This sequence joins TRBV4-3 and TRBJ2-3; 9 bases align to TRBD2. After removal of 2 bases from V and 1 base from J, the junction contained 4 bases not matched to a gene. The CDR3 has 16 residues. Looked up from germline, CDR1 is LGHNA and CDR2 is YSLEER. The CDR3 nucleotides read TGCGCCAGCAGCCAATCAGTAGCGGGGGGCACAGATACGCAGTATTTT. Encoded protein: CASSQSVAGGTDTQYF.

J is TRBJ1-2 and V is TRBV28, with TRBD1 identical over 8 bases. Looked up from germline, CDR1 is MDHEN and CDR2 is SYDVKM. J lost 2 bases, V lost 7 bases, and 3 bases had no gene match. This CDR3 has 13 amino acids. DNA for the CDR3: TGTGCCAGCACTTGGACAGGGAACTATGGCTACACCTTC. It yields the protein CASTWTGNYGYTF.

The V call is TRBV10-3, the J call TRBJ2-3; D assignment may be TRBD1 or TRBD2 (5 bases each). The CDR3 is 15 residues long. Germline CDR1 reads ENHRY; CDR2 reads SYGVKD. Trimming removed 2 bases at V and 3 bases at J, with 12 bases between. The CDR3: CAISEQGEITDTQYF. The CDR3 bases are TGTGCCATCAGTGAGCAGGGAGAGATAACAGATACGCAGTATTTT.

The rearrangement uses TRBV7-9 and TRBJ2-3; maybe TRBD2 (5 bases). Germline CDR1 and CDR2: SEHNR and FQNEAQ (reference sequence). V was cut by 6 bases and J by 0 bases, with 16 bases left in between. The CDR3 contains 16 residues. The CDR3 spells CASRAPGRDSTDTQYF. The CDR3 coding sequence is TGTGCCAGCAGGGCTCCGGGAAGGGATAGCACAGATACGCAGTATTTT.

The V and J genes are TRBV9 and TRBJ2-7, with 7 positions matching TRBD1. Germline V CDR1 and CDR2: SGDLS, YYNGEE. The CDR3 spans 14 residues. Unmatched junction bases numbered 8, after V lost 3 bases and J lost 5 bases. The CDR3 DNA reads as TGTGCCAGCAGCGCCACAGGGGAAGGGGACGAGCAGTACTTC. It is translated as CASSATGEGDEQYF.

This rearrangement joins TRBV9 to TRBJ2-7, with TRBD2 matching 12 bases. Germline-derived CDR1 and CDR2 are SGDLS and YYNGEE. The CDR3 consists of 15 residues. After removal of 3 bases from V and 3 bases from J, the junction contained 4 bases not matched to a gene. CDR3 DNA sequence: TGTGCCAGCAGCGGGGGACTAGCGGGTGTCTACGAGCAGTACTTC. Protein sequence: CASSGGLAGVYEQYF. The complete variable domain, with remaining parts taken from reference TRBV9 and TRBJ2-7, reads DSGVTQTPKHLITATGQRVTLRCSPRSGDLSVYWYQQSLDQGLQFLIQYYNGEERAKGNILERFSAQQFPDLHSELNLSSLELGDSALYFCASSGGLAGVYEQYFGPGTRLTVT.

This clonotype came up many times. The chain recombines TRBV6-1 with TRBJ2-3, with 7 bases that match TRBD2. CDR1 MNHNS and CDR2 SASEGT come from the germline V gene. The V gene end was trimmed by 6 bases and the J gene end by 1 base; junction bases not matched to a gene: 4. The CDR3 consists of 14 residues. CDR3 protein: CASRPSGGTDTQYF. The CDR3 region has the DNA TGTGCCAGCAGACCGAGCGGGGGCACAGATACGCAGTATTTT.